This T cell receptor beta chain was identified in a study of PD-1 blockade in classical Hodgkin lymphoma. Study context: Treatment was intravenous nivolumab, 3 mg/kg every 2 weeks, until progression.

Time point here: cycle 4 day 1 (C4D1), after less than 7 weeks of nivolumab. All the patients suffered relapse after autologous stem cell transplantation, and brentuximab vedotin exposure differed. Best responses fell into complete response, partial response or progressive disease. Germline V gene lookup returns CDR1 MNHEY and CDR2 SVGAGI. V was shortened by 8 bases and J by 8 bases, with 18 bases between the two germline ends. The CDR3 contains 13 residues. TCRdb keeps only in-frame clones here, not all; method: immunoSEQ multiplex PCR. The data show approximately 90,000 clones, nearly 85% seen once. The study, taken as a whole, reports: Relapsed/refractory patients reportedly had the lowest baseline TCR diversity, below newly diagnosed patients, who were below healthy donors. Prior to therapy, complete responders displayed diversity much like that of newly diagnosed patients.

With regard to this clone: Antigen unknown.

The chain links TRBV6-5 to TRBJ1-1, with D perhaps matching TRBD1 (6 bases). The TCR sequence derives from a human donor with classical Hodgkin lymphoma. The source was peripheral blood mononuclear cells (PBMCs), collected before the fourth cycle of nivolumab. DNA of the CDR3: TGTGCCAGCTCTATGGGGGCCGGCCACGAAGCTTTCTTT. It yields the protein CASSMGAGHEAFF.